This entry features one TCR beta chain sequence. Its specificity is unknown. The V end lost 0 bases, the J end lost 1 base, and 9 bases lay between the germline ends. CDR1 is GTSNPN and CDR2 is SVGIG in the germline V gene (reference sequence). This CDR3 has 14 residues. The data belong to a study of cytomegalovirus exposure and HLA in healthy donors. Study observations and caveats: Cytomegalovirus status was reportedly diagnosed by the classifier with high sensitivity and specificity. What a later analysis showed was that several of the most significant clusters appeared linked to common viral pathogens. In a later analysis, TCR beta V- and J-gene trimming showed a link to a missense DCLRE1C variant. Earlier analysis yielded a pattern in which most TCR beta V segments were productive about 87% or about 30% of the time.

Use of 60 Vbeta and 13 Jbeta primers characterized the PCR. Here immunoSEQ multiplex PCR was the method, and the copy in TCRdb shows in-frame clones only, minus some. The data show 200,000 or so clones, with 70% to 80% seen just once and about 2.8% held by the top ten. The clonotype originates from a woman in her thirties in good health and CMV-seronegative. Specimen: PBMCs. The rearrangement uses TRBV30 and TRBJ1-1, with D uncertain. CDR3 protein: CAWSVLAGNTEAFF. The CDR3 nucleotides are TGTGCCTGGAGTGTACTAGCGGGGAACACTGAAGCTTTCTTT.